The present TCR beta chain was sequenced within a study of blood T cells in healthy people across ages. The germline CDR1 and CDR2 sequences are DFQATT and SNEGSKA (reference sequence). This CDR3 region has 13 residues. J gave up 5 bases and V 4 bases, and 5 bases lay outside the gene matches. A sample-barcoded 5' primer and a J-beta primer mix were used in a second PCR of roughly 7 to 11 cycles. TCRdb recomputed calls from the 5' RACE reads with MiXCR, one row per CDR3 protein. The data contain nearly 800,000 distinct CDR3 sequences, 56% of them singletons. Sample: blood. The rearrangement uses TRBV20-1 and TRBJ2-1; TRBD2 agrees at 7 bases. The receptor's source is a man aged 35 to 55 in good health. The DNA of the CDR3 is TGCAGTGCTATGGGAGGGCGGAACAATGAGCAGTTCTTC. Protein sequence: CSAMGGRNNEQFF.